The 12 T cell receptor beta chains presented below share a single source sample, sequenced in a study of persistence of HIV-infected CD4 T cells. Cells were stimulated with CMV-infected fibroblast lysates at 10 ug/mL. Sorted nonresponding memory CD4+ T cells were CD40L-negative, CD69-negative, CD45RO-high. Antigen specificity for these receptors is unknown. This was the immunoSEQ version 4 assay in survey mode. Measured with immunoSEQ multiplex PCR; TCRdb has only the in-frame clones, and not every one. The sample gives approximately 30,000 clones, 82% of which show up once; 5% to 7.5% is in the top ten. Here the sequenced sample was CD4+ T cells sorted from PBMCs after roughly 18-hour stimulation, taken from a patient who received antiretroviral therapy. The receptor source for this set is an adult woman with HIV who was CMV-seropositive.

A few counts support this clone. The J gene is TRBJ1-1, the V gene TRBV6-5, with D hard to call. The V and J ends lost 11 bases and 7 bases respectively, with 17 bases between them. The CDR3 is 12 residues long. Germline values: CDR1 MNHEY, CDR2 SVGAGI. The CDR3 sequence is CAASRSVGEAFF. The CDR3 DNA follows: TGTGCCGCGAGCAGGTCTGTCGGTGAAGCTTTCTTT.

The chain recombines TRBV7-9 with TRBJ1-1; D remains ambiguous. V lost 6 bases and J 0 bases, leaving 17 bases between the germline ends. Germline loops: CDR1 SEHNR, CDR2 FQNEAQ (reference sequence). This CDR3 has 16 residues. The CDR3 loop is CASRPDFYLMNTEAFF. The CDR3 bases are TGTGCCAGCAGGCCCGACTTTTACCTAATGAACACTGAAGCTTTCTTT.

The V gene is TRBV19, the J gene TRBJ1-6, with 11 bases that match TRBD1. With V trimmed by 10 bases and J by 9 bases, 11 bases remained unmatched. CDR1 and CDR2 from the germline V gene are LNHDA and SQIVND (reference sequence). The CDR3 is 15 residues long. In DNA, the CDR3 is TGTGCCACCGCCGAAACAGGACAGGGGGCTTCACCCCTCCACTTT. It yields the protein CATAETGQGASPLHF.

The chain carries TRBV3-1 (or the pseudogene TRBV3-2) and TRBJ2-3; D call uncertain. Trimming shortened V by 3 bases and J by 5 bases, and 12 bases separated the two germline ends. This CDR3 spans 14 amino acids. Germline values: CDR1 LGHDT, CDR2 YNNKEL (reference sequence). The CDR3 region is CASSHRVAQDTQYF. The CDR3 DNA follows: TGTGCCAGCAGCCATCGGGTGGCGCAAGATACGCAGTATTTT.

This clone was picked up one time. The genes are TRBV6-1 and TRBJ2-6; TRBD2 might be the D (6 bases). Germline V gene sequence: CDR1 MNHNS, CDR2 SASEGT. The CDR3 loop spans 18 amino acids. The V end lost 3 bases, the J end lost 2 bases, and 17 bases lay between the germline ends. The CDR3 sequence is CASSDPGTSRPGANVLTF. As DNA, the CDR3 is TGTGCCAGCAGTGACCCCGGGACTTCCCGCCCTGGGGCCAACGTCCTGACTTTC.

This clone has just one count. The chain links TRBV11-2 to TRBJ2-6, with TRBD2 matching over 7 bases. Per germline, CDR1 SGHAT and CDR2 FQNNGV. The CDR3 extends over 17 amino acids. Germline trimming cut 1 base from V and 0 bases from J; bases unmatched to any gene: 3. The CDR3 reads CASSLGGGTSGANVLTF. DNA of the CDR3: TGTGCCAGCAGCTTAGGGGGGGGAACCTCTGGGGCCAACGTCCTGACTTTC.

With regard to this clone: The sample holds other DNA sequences that translate to the same CDR3. The genes are TRBV5-1 and TRBJ1-1; no definite D call. CDR1 is SGHRS, CDR2 YFSETQ, per germline. The CDR3 totals 11 residues. Trimming stripped 4 bases from V and 2 bases from J, with 3 bases between. The CDR3 sequence is CASSLNTEAFF. The CDR3 nucleotides read TGCGCCAGCAGCCTCAACACTGAAGCTTTCTTT.

This clone was counted a single time. The chain carries TRBV2 and TRBJ1-5; a weak D match, TRBD1 (5 bases). V was cut by 6 bases and J by 5 bases, with 14 bases left in between. Germline CDR1 SNHLY, CDR2 FYNNEI. There are 14 residues in the CDR3. This CDR3 reads CASSTQGLDQPQHF. The CDR3 nucleotides read TGTGCCAGCAGCACTCAGGGTCTGGATCAGCCCCAGCATTTT.

V and J are TRBV9 and TRBJ1-2, with TRBD1 matching over 8 bases. Germline CDR1 and CDR2: SGDLS and YYNGEE. With V trimmed by 3 bases and J by 8 bases, 12 bases remained unmatched. The CDR3 sequence is 15 residues long. The CDR3 reads CASSETNRGRGGYTF. The CDR3 DNA is TGTGCCAGCAGCGAAACCAACAGGGGGAGAGGCGGCTACACCTTC.

This chain joins TRBV29-1 and TRBJ2-1; unclear D gene. CDR1 is SQVTM and CDR2 is ANQGSEA in the germline V gene. Trimming cost V 4 bases and J 5 bases, with 24 bases left between them. The CDR3 extends over 17 amino acids. This CDR3 reads CSVGPPLQKLTDNEQFF. Here the CDR3 DNA reads TGCAGCGTTGGGCCACCCTTACAGAAGTTGACCGACAATGAGCAGTTCTTC.

The rearrangement uses TRBV10-3 and TRBJ1-1; TRBD1 might be the D (5 bases). The CDR3 is made up of 14 amino acids. Germline CDR1 ENHRY, CDR2 SYGVKD. Deletions cut 7 bases from V and 1 base from J, with 13 bases between. The DNA for the CDR3 is TGTGCCATCACATCAGGGTTGGGGAACACTGAAGCTTTCTTT. Translated, it gives CAITSGLGNTEAFF.

This chain uses TRBV4-1 with TRBJ1-6, with D maybe TRBD1 (5 bases). CDR3 size: 16 residues. Trimming took off 6 bases at V and 9 bases at J, with 21 bases between the two ends. Germline V gene sequence: CDR1 MGHRA, CDR2 YSYEKL. CDR3 DNA: TGCGCCAGCAGTCAACCGGGACCCCTGGGCGGTTCACCCCTCCACTTT. It codes for CASSQPGPLGGSPLHF.